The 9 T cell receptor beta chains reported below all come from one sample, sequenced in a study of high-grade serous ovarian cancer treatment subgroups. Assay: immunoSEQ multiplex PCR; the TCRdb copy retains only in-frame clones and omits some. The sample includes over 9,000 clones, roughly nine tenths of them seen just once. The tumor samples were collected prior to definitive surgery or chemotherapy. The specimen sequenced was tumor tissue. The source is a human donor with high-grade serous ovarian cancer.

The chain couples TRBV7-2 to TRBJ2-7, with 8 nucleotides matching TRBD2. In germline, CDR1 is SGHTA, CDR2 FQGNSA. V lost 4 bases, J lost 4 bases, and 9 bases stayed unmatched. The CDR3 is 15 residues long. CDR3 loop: CASSSFLSGGYEQYF. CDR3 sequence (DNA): TGTGCCAGCAGCTCTTTTCTGAGCGGGGGTTACGAGCAGTACTTC.

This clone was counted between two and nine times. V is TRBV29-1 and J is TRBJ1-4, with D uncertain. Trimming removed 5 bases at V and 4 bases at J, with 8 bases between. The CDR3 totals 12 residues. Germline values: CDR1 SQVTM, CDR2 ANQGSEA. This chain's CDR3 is CSVRTHNEKLFF. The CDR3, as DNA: TGCAGCGTTCGGACTCATAATGAAAAACTGTTTTTT.

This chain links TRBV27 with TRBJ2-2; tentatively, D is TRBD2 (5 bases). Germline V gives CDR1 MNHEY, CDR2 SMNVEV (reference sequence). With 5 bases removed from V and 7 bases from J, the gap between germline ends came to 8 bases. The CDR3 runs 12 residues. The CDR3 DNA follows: TGTGCCAGCAGTGAACTAGGCGGGGAGCTGTTTTTT. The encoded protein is CASSELGGELFF.

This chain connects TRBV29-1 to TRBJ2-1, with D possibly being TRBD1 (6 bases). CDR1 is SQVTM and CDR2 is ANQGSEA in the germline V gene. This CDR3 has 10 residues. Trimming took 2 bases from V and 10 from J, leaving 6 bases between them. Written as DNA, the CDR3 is TGCAGCGTTGAAACAGGGGAGCAGTTCTTC. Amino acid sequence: CSVETGEQFF.

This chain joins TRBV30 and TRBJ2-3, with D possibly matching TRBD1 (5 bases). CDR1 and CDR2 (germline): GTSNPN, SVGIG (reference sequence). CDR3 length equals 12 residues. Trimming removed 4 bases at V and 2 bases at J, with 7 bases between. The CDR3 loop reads CAWTRDTDTQYF. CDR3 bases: TGTGCCTGGACCAGGGACACAGATACGCAGTATTTT. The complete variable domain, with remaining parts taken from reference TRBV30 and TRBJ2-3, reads SQTIHQWPATLVQPVGSPLSLECTVEGTSNPNLYWYRQAAGRGLQLLFYSVGIGQISSEVPQNLSASRPQDRQFILSSKKLLLSDSGFYLCAWTRDTDTQYFGPGTRLTVL.

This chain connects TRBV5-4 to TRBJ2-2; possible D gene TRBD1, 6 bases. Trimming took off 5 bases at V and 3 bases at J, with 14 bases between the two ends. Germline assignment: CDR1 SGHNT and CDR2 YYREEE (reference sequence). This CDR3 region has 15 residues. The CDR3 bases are TGTGCCAGCAGACAGGGACCCGGGGACACCGGGGAGCTGTTTTTT. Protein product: CASRQGPGDTGELFF. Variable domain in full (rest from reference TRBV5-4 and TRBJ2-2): ETGVTQSPTHLIKTRGQQVTLRCSSQSGHNTVSWYQQALGQGPQFIFQYYREEENGRGNFPPRFSGLQFPNYSSELNVNALELDDSALYLCASRQGPGDTGELFFGEGSRLTVL.

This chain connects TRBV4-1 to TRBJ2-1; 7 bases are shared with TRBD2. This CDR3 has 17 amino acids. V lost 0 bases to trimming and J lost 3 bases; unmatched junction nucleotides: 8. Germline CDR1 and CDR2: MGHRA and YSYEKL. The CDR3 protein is CASSQDSGEGYYNEQFF. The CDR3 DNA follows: TGCGCCAGCAGCCAAGATTCGGGGGAGGGTTACTACAATGAGCAGTTCTTC.

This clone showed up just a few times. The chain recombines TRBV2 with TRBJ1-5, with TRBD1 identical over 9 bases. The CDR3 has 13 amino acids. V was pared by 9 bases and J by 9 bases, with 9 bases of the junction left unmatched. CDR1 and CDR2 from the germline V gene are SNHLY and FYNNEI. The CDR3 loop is CASGGQGPGPQHF. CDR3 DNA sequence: TGTGCCAGTGGGGGACAGGGTCCCGGGCCCCAGCATTTT.

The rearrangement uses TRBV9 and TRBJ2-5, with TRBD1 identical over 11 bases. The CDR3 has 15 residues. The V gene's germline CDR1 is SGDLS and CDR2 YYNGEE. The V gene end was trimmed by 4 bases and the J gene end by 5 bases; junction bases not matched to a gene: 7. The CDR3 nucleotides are TGTGCCAGCAGCCAGGGACAGGGGGAATGGGAGACCCAGTACTTC. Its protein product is CASSQGQGEWETQYF.